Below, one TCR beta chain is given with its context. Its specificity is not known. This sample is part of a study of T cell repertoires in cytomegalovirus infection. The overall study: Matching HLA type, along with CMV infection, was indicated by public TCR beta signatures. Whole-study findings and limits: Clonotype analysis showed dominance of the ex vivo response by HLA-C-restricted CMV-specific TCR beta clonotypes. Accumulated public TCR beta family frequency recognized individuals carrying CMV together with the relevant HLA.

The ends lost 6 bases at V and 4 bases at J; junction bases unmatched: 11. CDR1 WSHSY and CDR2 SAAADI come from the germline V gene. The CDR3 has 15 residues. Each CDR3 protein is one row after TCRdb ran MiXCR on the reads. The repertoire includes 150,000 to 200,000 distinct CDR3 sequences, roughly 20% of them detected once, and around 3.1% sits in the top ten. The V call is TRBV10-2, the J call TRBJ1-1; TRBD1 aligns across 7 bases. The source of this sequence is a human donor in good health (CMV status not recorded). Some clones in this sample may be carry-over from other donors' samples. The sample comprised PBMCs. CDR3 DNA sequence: TGCGCCAGCAGGGAGCGAGGGGGCGCCGGCACTGAAGCTTTCTTT. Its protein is CASRERGGAGTEAFF.